What follows are 6 T cell receptor beta chains derived from one specimen sequenced in a study of memory CD4+ T cells and cytomegalovirus serostatus. The sort gate was single viable CD3+CD4+CD8-CD45RO+ cells for memory CD4+ T cells. Data came from immunoSEQ multiplex PCR; TCRdb stores just in-frame clones and leaves some out. Found here are roughly 54,000 clones, around 78% of them singletons; the top ten hold more than 1.5%. Sequencing input: memory CD4+ T cells from blood. These receptors were obtained from an adult in good health and CMV-seronegative.

The chain joins TRBV7-2 to TRBJ1-5, with 8 bases matching TRBD1. The junction had 8 bases not matched to a gene; V was cut back by 4 bases and J by 3 bases. CDR1 is SGHTA, CDR2 FQGNSA, per germline. This CDR3 is built from 16 residues. The CDR3 sequence: CASSSGTGTLNQPQHF. In DNA, the CDR3 is TGTGCCAGCAGCTCCGGGACAGGTACCCTCAATCAGCCCCAGCATTTT.

This chain links TRBV2 with TRBJ1-2, with D possibly matching TRBD1 (5 bases). The CDR3 loop spans 12 amino acids. The V and J ends lost 3 bases and 4 bases respectively, with 6 bases between them. Germline CDR1 SNHLY, CDR2 FYNNEI. CDR3 loop: CASSEDTYGYTF. The DNA for the CDR3 is TGTGCCAGCAGTGAGGACACCTATGGCTACACCTTC.

This clone has a handful of counts. The chain employs TRBV4-3 and TRBJ1-1, with D unresolved. CDR3 length equals 16 residues. Germline CDR1 is LGHNA and CDR2 is YSLEER. V was pared by 0 bases and J by 1 base, with 12 bases between. The CDR3 DNA reads TGCGCCAGCAGCCAAGAAGTCCCGTCGGGGAACACTGAAGCTTTCTTT. Encoded protein: CASSQEVPSGNTEAFF.

The chain combines TRBV6-5 with TRBJ2-7; D is unresolved. The germline gives CDR1 MNHEY, CDR2 SVGAGI. CDR3 size: 16 residues. V was pared by 0 bases and J by 4 bases, with 16 bases between. The CDR3 protein is CASSYSAPPAPYEQYF. CDR3 coding DNA: TGTGCCAGCAGTTACTCGGCCCCCCCGGCCCCATACGAGCAGTACTTC.

The gene calls are TRBV7-2 and TRBJ2-7; 9 positions agree with TRBD2. Trimming removed 9 bases from V and 0 bases from J; junction bases left unmatched: 9. Germline lookup yields CDR1 SGHTA and CDR2 FQGNSA. The CDR3 consists of 15 residues. CDR3 region: CASKRAGGSSYEQYF. CDR3 in DNA: TGTGCCAGTAAGAGGGCGGGAGGGTCCTCCTACGAGCAGTACTTC.

CDR3 amino acids: CASSGGMRRSSYNEQFF. The CDR3 nucleotides are TGTGCCAGCAGCGGAGGGATGCGGAGGAGCTCCTACAATGAGCAGTTCTTC. V and J are TRBV4-2 and TRBJ2-1; TRBD2 might be the D (6 bases). The CDR3 length is 17 residues. The germline V gene has CDR1 LGHNA and CDR2 YNFKEQ. Trimming took 5 bases from V and 0 from J, leaving 17 bases between them.